The 8 T cell receptor beta chains presented below share a single source sample, sequenced in a study of control samples from healthy donors and cancer patients (dated by TCRdb to 2020 to 2021). The library was obtained by the immunoSEQ multiplex PCR assay. The clones in this table, taken by TCRdb from immuneACCESS, are in-frame only. Not every clone is retained; where verified, under half of the shortfall comes from an unresolved V gene, and the cause of the rest is unknown. A total of about 140,000 clones appear in this sample, 80% to 95% of them only once. In total, the top ten clones hold roughly 12% of the sample. Sequenced sample: blood. The source is a man aged 25 to 40 in good health.

The J gene is TRBJ1-1, the V gene TRBV28; D not resolved. From germline, CDR1 is MDHEN and CDR2 SYDVKM. V was shortened by 5 bases and J by 1 base, with 8 bases between the two germline ends. This CDR3 is built from 13 residues. The CDR3 coding sequence is TGTGCCAGCAGTCCCCCCCCGAACACTGAAGCTTTCTTT. Its protein product is CASSPPPNTEAFF.

The chain links TRBV7-3 to TRBJ2-3; 7 bases are shared with TRBD2. The junction had 8 bases not matched to a gene; V was cut back by 8 bases and J by 6 bases. This CDR3 is built from 13 residues. Germline values: CDR1 SGHTA, CDR2 FQGTGA. The CDR3 DNA reads as TGTGCCAGCGCCCGGGAGGTGGAGGATACGCAGTATTTT. Residues: CASAREVEDTQYF.

This chain links TRBV6-1 with TRBJ1-6; no clear D. The CDR3 loop spans 15 amino acids. CDR1 and CDR2 from the germline V gene are MNHNS and SASEGT. Trimming shortened V by 2 bases and J by 9 bases, and 14 bases separated the two germline ends. Here the CDR3 DNA reads TGTGCCAGCAGTGAACAACGTACATCGGGTTCACCCCTCCACTTT. It codes for CASSEQRTSGSPLHF.

The chain has TRBV5-1 and TRBJ2-3, with 10 bases that match TRBD2. The CDR3 length is 16 residues. The germline gives CDR1 SGHRS, CDR2 YFSETQ. Unmatched junction bases numbered 6, after V lost 0 bases and J lost 5 bases. The CDR3 DNA is TGCGCCAGCAGCTTGGTAGCGGGAGGTATCGGAGATACGCAGTATTTT. Translation: CASSLVAGGIGDTQYF.

The chain combines TRBV27 with TRBJ1-5; D gene ambiguous. The CDR3 extends over 13 amino acids. Germline V gene lookup returns CDR1 MNHEY and CDR2 SMNVEV (reference sequence). The V and J ends lost 6 bases and 6 bases respectively, with 12 bases between them. The CDR3: CASSLAAGQPQHF. CDR3 DNA sequence: TGTGCCAGCAGCTTGGCAGCAGGTCAGCCCCAGCATTTT.

This chain uses TRBV7-3 with TRBJ2-3, with 9 bases matching TRBD2. The trim removed 5 bases at V and 2 bases at J, leaving 5 bases unmatched. The CDR3 has 15 amino acids. CDR1 is SGHTA, CDR2 FQGTGA, per germline. The CDR3 DNA follows: TGTGCCAGCAGCCTGACTAGCGGTAACACAGATACGCAGTATTTT. Encoded protein: CASSLTSGNTDTQYF. Using reference TRBV7-3 and TRBJ2-3 for the parts outside the CDR3, the full variable domain is GAGVSQTPSNKVTEKGKYVELRCDPISGHTALYWYRQSLGQGPEFLIYFQGTGAADDSGLPNDRFFAVRPEGSVSTLKIQRTERGDSAVYLCASSLTSGNTDTQYFGPGTRLTVL.

This rearrangement joins TRBV4-3 to TRBJ2-1, with TRBD2 matching over 8 bases. Trimming took 3 bases from V and 8 from J; bases not matched to a gene: 9. The CDR3 length is 15 residues. Germline values: CDR1 LGHNA, CDR2 YSLEER. The CDR3 nucleotides read TGCGCCAGCAGCCAGGGGACTAGGGGTGGTTATGAGCAGTTCTTC. Translating it yields CASSQGTRGGYEQFF.

The chain is built from TRBV29-1 and TRBJ2-7; a weak D match, TRBD2 (6 bases). CDR1 and CDR2 from the germline V gene are SQVTM and ANQGSEA. The ends were cut back, 6 bases at V and 7 bases at J, with 16 bases in the middle. The CDR3 is 12 amino acids. Here the CDR3 DNA reads TGCAGCGTAGGAAATCTCGGAGGGGAGCAGTACTTC. Its translation is CSVGNLGGEQYF.